Below are 9 T cell receptor beta chains sequenced from a single sample in a study of OX40 agonist ivuxolimab in advanced cancers. Clones were read by immunoSEQ multiplex PCR, and TCRdb kept only the in-frame ones, dropping some. The sample consists of around 67,000 clones, roughly 92% of them appearing once. The sample here was CD4+ or CD8+ T cells sorted from blood, taken in a trial of the OX40 agonist ivuxolimab. The receptors here all came from an adult with an advanced solid tumor such as melanoma, head and neck, liver or kidney cancer.

The chain is built from TRBV5-1 and TRBJ2-6; D gene ambiguous. Trimming removed 4 bases at V and 0 bases at J, with 8 bases between. This CDR3 spans 15 amino acids. From germline, CDR1 is SGHRS and CDR2 YFSETQ. The CDR3 loop is CASSLTRSGANVLTF. CDR3 nucleotide sequence: TGCGCCAGCAGCCTAACCCGCTCTGGGGCCAACGTCCTGACTTTC. Full variable domain (remainder filled in from reference TRBV5-1 and TRBJ2-6): KAGVTQTPRYLIKTRGQQVTLSCSPISGHRSVSWYQQTPGQGLQFLFEYFSETQRNKGNFPGRFSGRQFSNSRSEMNVSTLELGDSALYLCASSLTRSGANVLTFGAGSRLTVL.

The genes are TRBV6-5 and TRBJ2-3; 9 bases align to TRBD2. From germline, CDR1 is MNHEY and CDR2 SVGAGI. This CDR3 has 15 amino acids. V lost 4 bases and J lost 2; bases outside the gene matches: 4. DNA of the CDR3: TGTGCCAGCAGTTCTTTAGCGGGGGCCACAGATACGCAGTATTTT. Translating gives CASSSLAGATDTQYF.

A few counts support this clone. V usage is TRBV7-2 and J usage is TRBJ2-2; D ambiguous. Per germline, CDR1 SGHTA and CDR2 FQGNSA. This CDR3 has 14 amino acids. Between the trimmed V and J ends, which lost 1 base and 2 bases, there was a span of 5 bases. The CDR3 sequence is CASSLDSNTGELFF. CDR3 DNA sequence: TGTGCCAGCAGCTTAGATTCCAACACCGGGGAGCTGTTTTTT.

This clone has a handful of counts. One end of the junction fails to match germline, which may point to a read error. This chain joins TRBV7-3 and TRBJ1-4, with D perhaps TRBD1 (5 bases). The CDR3 extends over 10 amino acids. CDR1 and CDR2 (germline): SGHTA, FQGTGA. The CDR3 DNA reads TGTGCCAGTCCAGATCGGGACTCCCTTTTT. Translation gives CASPDRDSLF.

This chain links TRBV10-3 with TRBJ2-1; D unclear. Trimming took off 1 base at V and 8 bases at J, with 6 bases between the two ends. Germline CDR1 reads ENHRY; CDR2 reads SYGVKD. The CDR3 contains 12 residues. The CDR3 loop reads CAISEFPDEQFF. CDR3 sequence (DNA): TGTGCCATCAGTGAGTTCCCTGATGAGCAGTTCTTC.

The V call is TRBV4-2, the J call TRBJ2-2; 10 bases are a match to TRBD1. V lost 1 base and J lost 6; bases outside the gene matches: 5. Germline assignment: CDR1 LGHNA and CDR2 YNFKEQ. CDR3 length: 16 amino acids. The CDR3 sequence: CASSQGLGTGAGELFF. CDR3 coding DNA: TGTGCCAGCAGCCAAGGCCTCGGGACAGGGGCCGGGGAGCTGTTTTTT.

This chain links TRBV19 with TRBJ2-1; a weak D match, TRBD2 (5 bases). This CDR3 spans 15 amino acids. Per the germline V gene, CDR1 is LNHDA and CDR2 is SQIVND (reference sequence). Trimming left V 2 bases short and J 2 bases short, with 10 bases between. The CDR3 here is CASSIYSEAYNEQFF. The CDR3 bases are TGTGCCAGTAGTATATACTCGGAGGCCTACAATGAGCAGTTCTTC.

The J gene is TRBJ1-5, the V gene TRBV28, with D tentatively TRBD1 (6 bases). The V gene lost 7 bases and the J gene lost 2 bases, with 12 bases spanning the gap. The CDR3 has 14 residues. Germline values: CDR1 MDHEN, CDR2 SYDVKM. CDR3 nucleotides: TGTGCCAGCAACACAGGGTCGGGCAATCAGCCCCAGCATTTT. Protein sequence: CASNTGSGNQPQHF.

This rearrangement joins TRBV10-2 to TRBJ2-3, with D possibly being TRBD2 (5 bases). This CDR3 is 13 amino acids long. Trimming removed 6 bases at V and 4 bases at J, with 11 bases between. Germline CDR1 reads WSHSY; CDR2 reads SAAADI. CDR3 DNA sequence: TGCGCCAGCAGATCCCTAGCAGCAGATACGCAGTATTTT. It codes for CASRSLAADTQYF.